The next 30 T cell receptor beta chains were all read from a single sample in a study of blood T cell repertoires in COVID-19. Repertoires were generated with immunoSEQ multiplex PCR, while TCRdb's copy carries only in-frame clones and drops some. The sample shows around 130,000 clones, 86% of them seen only once. Source material: PBMCs or T cells enriched from blood (not recorded which). All receptors come from a woman between 45 and 65 years old who had recovered from COVID-19.

This chain joins TRBV11-3 and TRBJ2-2; possibly TRBD1 for D (5 bases). This CDR3 comprises 15 residues. Germline CDR1 is SGHNT and CDR2 is YENEEA. Trimming removed 4 bases at V and 1 base at J, with 10 bases between. The CDR3 DNA sequence: TGTGCCAGCAGCTCCCGACAGCTGAACACCGGGGAGCTGTTTTTT. Translation gives CASSSRQLNTGELFF.

This clone came up once. The chain couples TRBV12-5 to TRBJ1-1; 9 positions agree with TRBD1. The CDR3 runs to 15 residues. V gave up 4 bases and J gave up 6 bases; unmatched junction bases: 9. Germline V gene sequence: CDR1 LGHNT, CDR2 FRNRAP. The CDR3 protein is CASGSTIQGASEAFF. CDR3 DNA sequence: TGTGCTAGTGGTTCGACAATACAGGGGGCATCTGAAGCTTTCTTT.

The chain uses TRBV11-2 and TRBJ1-1; TRBD1 aligns across 7 bases. With 5 bases clipped from V and 0 bases from J, the junction kept 6 bases outside the gene matches. The CDR3 loop spans 15 amino acids. Germline lookup yields CDR1 SGHAT and CDR2 FQNNGV. In DNA, the CDR3 is TGTGCCAGCAGCCCTAGGGACAGTCTGAACACTGAAGCTTTCTTT. Amino acids: CASSPRDSLNTEAFF.

This clone was seen just once. The CDR3 sequence is CASRSIIGSDTQYF. The CDR3 nucleotides read TGTGCCAGCAGATCCATAATCGGGAGTGACACCCAGTACTTC. J is TRBJ2-5 and V is TRBV6-5; D perhaps matches TRBD2 (6 bases). V lost 6 bases to trimming and J lost 8 bases, with 19 bases between them. Germline values: CDR1 MNHEY, CDR2 SVGAGI. The CDR3 loop spans 14 amino acids.

V and J are TRBV5-1 and TRBJ2-6; D call uncertain. The CDR3 totals 18 residues. With 1 base removed from V and 2 bases from J, the gap between germline ends came to 16 bases. In germline, CDR1 is SGHRS, CDR2 YFSETQ. The CDR3 coding sequence is TGCGCCAGCAGCTTGTTTCACGGGTCAGAAGCTGGGGCCAACGTCCTGACTTTC. This encodes CASSLFHGSEAGANVLTF. Full variable domain (missing parts from reference TRBV5-1 and TRBJ2-6): KAGVTQTPRYLIKTRGQQVTLSCSPISGHRSVSWYQQTPGQGLQFLFEYFSETQRNKGNFPGRFSGRQFSNSRSEMNVSTLELGDSALYLCASSLFHGSEAGANVLTFGAGSRLTVL.

The rearrangement links TRBV7-6 to TRBJ2-7; 9 positions match TRBD1. Losses at the gene ends were 5 bases for V and 4 bases for J; bases not matched to a gene: 6. The germline V gene has CDR1 SGHVS and CDR2 FNYEAQ. This CDR3 comprises 14 residues. This chain's CDR3 is CASSPGTGSYEQYF. In DNA, the CDR3 is TGTGCCAGCAGCCCCGGGACAGGGAGTTACGAGCAGTACTTC.

V gene TRBV7-2 combines with J gene TRBJ1-1, with TRBD1 as a possible D gene (5 bases). Trimming shortened V by 2 bases and J by 0 bases, and 10 bases separated the two germline ends. The CDR3 runs to 15 residues. CDR1 SGHTA and CDR2 FQGNSA come from the germline V gene. The CDR3 DNA follows: TGTGCCAGCAGCTTATCGGGGGGGTTGAACACTGAAGCTTTCTTT. Protein product: CASSLSGGLNTEAFF.

The genes are TRBV5-1 and TRBJ2-7, with 7 bases lining up with TRBD1. Germline values: CDR1 SGHRS, CDR2 YFSETQ. The CDR3 has 15 amino acids. The V and J ends lost 4 bases and 6 bases, in that order; junction bases with no gene match: 13. CDR3 nucleotide sequence: TGCGCCAGCAGCCGCTCGGACAGGTTGGGGCTCGAGCAGTACTTC. This gives the protein CASSRSDRLGLEQYF.

The chain recombines TRBV18 with TRBJ2-7, with D unclear. The CDR3 is 15 amino acids. The germline CDR1 and CDR2 sequences are KGHSH and LQKENI. With 4 bases removed from V and 4 bases from J, the gap between germline ends came to 17 bases. CDR3 in amino acids: CASSHLYLGGYEQYF. For the CDR3, the DNA is TGTGCCAGCTCACATTTGTATCTTGGCGGTTACGAGCAGTACTTC.

CDR3: CASSPGTGTYEQYF. DNA for the CDR3: TGTGCCAGCAGCCCCGGGACAGGGACCTACGAGCAGTACTTC. The chain recombines TRBV11-2 with TRBJ2-7; 9 bases are shared with TRBD1. The ends lost 5 bases at V and 2 bases at J; junction bases unmatched: 4. Germline CDR1 SGHAT, CDR2 FQNNGV. The CDR3 covers 14 residues. The complete variable domain, with remaining parts taken from reference TRBV11-2 and TRBJ2-7, reads EAGVAQSPRYKIIEKRQSVAFWCNPISGHATLYWYQQILGQGPKLLIQFQNNGVVDDSQLPKDRFSAERLKGVDSTLKIQPAKLEDSAVYLCASSPGTGTYEQYFGPGTRLTVT.

This chain links TRBV3-1 (or the pseudogene TRBV3-2) with TRBJ1-2, with 7 bases that match TRBD1. This CDR3 is 17 amino acids long. CDR1 is LGHDT and CDR2 is YNNKEL in the germline V gene (reference sequence). The V gene end was trimmed by 3 bases and the J gene end by 2 bases; junction bases not matched to a gene: 12. The CDR3 nucleotides read TGTGCCAGCAGCCAGAAGGGGCCGAGGGGGCGGAACTATGGCTACACCTTC. It encodes CASSQKGPRGRNYGYTF.

V and J are TRBV3-1 (or the pseudogene TRBV3-2) and TRBJ2-2; 8 bases are shared with TRBD1. Germline-derived CDR1 and CDR2 are LGHDT and YNNKEL (reference sequence). V gave up 4 bases and J gave up 3 bases; unmatched junction bases: 7. This CDR3 spans 16 amino acids. The CDR3 nucleotides read TGTGCCAGCAGCCCTCGGACAGGGATTGACACCGGGGAGCTGTTTTTT. Translated: CASSPRTGIDTGELFF.

This chain joins TRBV3-1 (or the pseudogene TRBV3-2) and TRBJ2-1; 7 nucleotides align to TRBD2. Germline CDR1 is LGHDT and CDR2 is YNNKEL (reference sequence). This CDR3 has 14 residues. Trimming at V came to 8 bases and at J to 5 bases, leaving 9 bases not matched to a gene. The CDR3 loop is CASVRGGGNNEQFF. The CDR3, as DNA: TGTGCCAGCGTACGTGGGGGGGGAAACAATGAGCAGTTCTTC.

This chain uses TRBV7-2 with TRBJ2-3; 9 bases are a match to TRBD2. The CDR3 is made up of 14 amino acids. Germline values: CDR1 SGHTA, CDR2 FQGNSA. The trim removed 5 bases at V and 6 bases at J, leaving 6 bases unmatched. CDR3 residues: CASSTGLASDTQYF. The CDR3 DNA reads as TGTGCCAGCAGCACAGGACTAGCGTCGGATACGCAGTATTTT. Based on the CDR3 plus reference TRBV7-2 and TRBJ2-3, the full variable domain is GAGVSQSPSNKVTEKGKDVELRCDPISGHTALYWYRQSLGQGLEFLIYFQGNSAPDKSGLPSDRFSAERTGGSVSTLTIQRTQQEDSAVYLCASSTGLASDTQYFGPGTRLTVL.

This chain joins TRBV7-9 and TRBJ2-3, with TRBD2 identical over 7 bases. This CDR3 is built from 16 residues. The V gene end was trimmed by 1 base and the J gene end by 2 bases; junction bases not matched to a gene: 6. Germline V gene lookup returns CDR1 SEHNR and CDR2 FQNEAQ (reference sequence). The CDR3 region has the DNA TGTGCCAGCAGCTTAGGGGCTAGCGGAGCCACAGATACGCAGTATTTT. Its translation: CASSLGASGATDTQYF. Complete variable domain (other parts from reference TRBV7-9 and TRBJ2-3): DTGVSQNPRHKITKRGQNVTFRCDPISEHNRLYWYRQTLGQGPEFLTYFQNEAQLEKSRLLSDRFSAERPKGSFSTLEIQRTEQGDSAMYLCASSLGASGATDTQYFGPGTRLTVL.

The chain uses TRBV7-6 and TRBJ1-1; D is unclear. This CDR3 contains 15 residues. Per germline, CDR1 SGHVS and CDR2 FNYEAQ. The ends were cut back, 5 bases at V and 3 bases at J, with 16 bases in the middle. CDR3 loop: CASSPRAGGDTEAFF. CDR3 nucleotide sequence: TGTGCCAGCAGCCCCCGGGCGGGCGGGGACACTGAAGCTTTCTTT.

This clone came up a few times. The rearrangement uses TRBV7-8 and TRBJ1-2; TRBD1 is a possible D gene (6 bases). The CDR3 covers 15 residues. Germline assignment: CDR1 SGHVS and CDR2 FQNEAQ. Trimming took 1 base from V and 5 from J, leaving 14 bases between them. The CDR3 loop reads CASSLEGGPPYGYTF. The CDR3, as DNA: TGTGCCAGCAGCTTAGAGGGGGGGCCCCCTTATGGCTACACCTTC.

The chain carries TRBV5-1 and TRBJ2-7; the match to TRBD2 covers 7 bases. Losses at the gene ends were 5 bases for V and 2 bases for J; bases not matched to a gene: 7. This CDR3 region has 14 residues. Germline CDR1 reads SGHRS; CDR2 reads YFSETQ. The CDR3, as DNA: TGCGCCAGCAGAGGTTCGGGGGGTACCTACGAGCAGTACTTC. Residues: CASRGSGGTYEQYF.

The genes are TRBV18 and TRBJ1-3; D may be TRBD1 (6 bases). The V end was cut by 0 bases, the J end by 0 bases, with 21 bases between. This CDR3 is built from 20 residues. Germline V gene lookup returns CDR1 KGHSH and CDR2 LQKENI. The CDR3 nucleotides read TGTGCCAGCTCACCACCTAACGGAGTTTACAGGGATAACTCTGGAAACACCATATATTTT. Protein: CASSPPNGVYRDNSGNTIYF.

The gene calls are TRBV10-3 and TRBJ2-7, with D perhaps TRBD1 (6 bases). CDR1 is ENHRY, CDR2 SYGVKD, per germline. With 8 bases removed from V and 6 bases from J, the gap between germline ends came to 17 bases. The CDR3 extends over 13 amino acids. CDR3 sequence reads: CAIGWTETAEQYF. CDR3 bases: TGTGCCATCGGCTGGACAGAGACAGCCGAGCAGTACTTC.

J is TRBJ1-5 and V is TRBV4-1, with 9 bases aligning to TRBD1. Germline trimming cut 4 bases from V and 1 base from J; bases unmatched to any gene: 5. CDR1 MGHRA and CDR2 YSYEKL come from the germline V gene. The CDR3 contains 16 residues. Here the CDR3 reads CASSPSGQGSNQPQHF. The CDR3, as DNA: TGCGCCAGCAGCCCCTCCGGACAGGGGAGCAATCAGCCCCAGCATTTT.

This chain uses TRBV5-1 with TRBJ1-1, with 7 bases aligning to TRBD1. The CDR3 spans 15 residues. The germline V gene has CDR1 SGHRS and CDR2 YFSETQ. Trimming cost V 1 base and J 1 base; bases outside gene matches: 4. The CDR3 bases are TGCGCCAGCAGCTTGAGGGGGCTGAGGAACACTGAAGCTTTCTTT. This codes for CASSLRGLRNTEAFF.

This clone was recorded only once. The chain has TRBV5-1 and TRBJ2-7, with D tentatively TRBD2 (6 bases). Germline lookup yields CDR1 SGHRS and CDR2 YFSETQ. V lost 1 base to trimming and J lost 5 bases, with 16 bases between them. The CDR3 spans 15 residues. CDR3 sequence (DNA): TGCGCCAGCAGCTTGATATCCTCGGCGGGGAACGAGCAGTACTTC. As protein: CASSLISSAGNEQYF.

The V gene is TRBV4-1, the J gene TRBJ1-5; no clear D. The CDR3 totals 17 residues. V was cut by 1 base and J by 4 bases, with 17 bases left in between. CDR1 is MGHRA, CDR2 YSYEKL, per germline. The CDR3 loop reads CASSQVTPPRGNQPQHF. DNA for the CDR3: TGCGCCAGCAGCCAAGTGACCCCTCCACGAGGGAATCAGCCCCAGCATTTT.

The chain combines TRBV7-8 with TRBJ2-1, with D hard to call. This CDR3 region has 12 residues. V was shortened by 5 bases and J by 6 bases, with 8 bases between the two germline ends. CDR1 is SGHVS and CDR2 is FQNEAQ in the germline V gene. Here the CDR3 DNA reads TGTGCCAGCAGCCGGGCCAGCAATGAGCAGTTCTTC. It translates to CASSRASNEQFF.

For this clone: Other DNA sequences of this sample code for an identical CDR3. V and J are TRBV27 and TRBJ1-1, with D hard to call. The length of the CDR3 is 13 residues. The germline gives CDR1 MNHEY, CDR2 SMNVEV (reference sequence). The V gene lost 2 bases and the J gene lost 1 base, with 5 bases spanning the gap. The CDR3 reads CASSLRGNTEAFF. CDR3 nucleotides: TGTGCCAGCAGTTTACGGGGGAACACTGAAGCTTTCTTT.

This clone was observed once. This chain links TRBV6-5 with TRBJ1-2; 7 bases align to TRBD1. The CDR3 contains 15 residues. CDR1 MNHEY and CDR2 SVGAGI come from the germline V gene. With V trimmed by 0 bases and J by 2 bases, 3 bases remained unmatched. The CDR3 DNA is TGTGCCAGCAGTTACTCCGGACAGGACAACTATGGCTACACCTTC. Its translation is CASSYSGQDNYGYTF.

V usage is TRBV6-5 and J usage is TRBJ2-3, with 12 bases matching TRBD2. Germline V lookup: CDR1 MNHEY, CDR2 SVGAGI. The CDR3 consists of 14 residues. V was pared by 8 bases and J by 5 bases, with 5 bases of the junction left unmatched. The CDR3 here is CASATSGGIDTQYF. CDR3 coding DNA: TGTGCCAGCGCGACTAGCGGGGGAATAGATACGCAGTATTTT.

The rearrangement joins TRBV5-3 to TRBJ2-3; TRBD2 might be the D (7 bases). TRBV5-3 is an open reading frame whose function is uncertain. This CDR3 contains 19 residues. The ends were cut back, 1 base at V and 3 bases at J, with 24 bases in the middle. The CDR3 sequence: CARSLPRPQLRGGTDTQYF. The CDR3 region has the DNA TGTGCCAGAAGCTTGCCGAGACCCCAACTGAGGGGGGGGACAGATACGCAGTATTTT.

V usage is TRBV12-3 or TRBV12-4 and J usage is TRBJ2-7, with a weak D call TRBD1 (6 bases). This CDR3 is built from 11 residues. The V gene lost 1 base and the J gene lost 12 bases, with 10 bases spanning the gap. The CDR3 sequence: CASSLEGGPYF. DNA of the CDR3: TGTGCCAGCAGTTTAGAAGGGGGTCCGTACTTC.